Sequencing of this T cell receptor beta chain was carried out in a study of cytomegalovirus exposure and HLA in healthy donors. This CDR3 has 15 residues. Trimming took 6 bases from V and 7 from J; bases not matched to a gene: 7. The V gene's germline CDR1 is MNHEY and CDR2 SMNVEV (reference sequence). Researchers ran the PCR with 60 Vbeta and 13 Jbeta primers. Only in-frame clones appear in the TCRdb table, and some are missing; sequencing was by immunoSEQ multiplex PCR. There are about 130,000 clones in the sample; around 8.5% occur only once, and 5% to 6% lies in the top ten. V gene TRBV27 combines with J gene TRBJ2-2, with TRBD2 matching 11 bases. The clonotype was recovered from a man aged 35-49 years in good health and CMV-seronegative. Material: PBMCs. Here the CDR3 DNA reads TGTGCCAGCAGCTTAGCGGGGGGGCCATTCGGGGAGCTGTTTTTT. The encoded protein is CASSLAGGPFGELFF.